The 5 T cell receptor beta chains given below trace back to one sample, sequenced in a study of blood T cell repertoires in COVID-19. Clones were sequenced by immunoSEQ multiplex PCR, and TCRdb holds only the in-frame ones, with some missing. Here the sample spans roughly 140,000 clones, around 90% being singletons. Sequences were obtained from peripheral blood. The source is a man aged 65-85 years with acute or convalescent COVID-19.

The chain combines TRBV5-1 with TRBJ2-2; 12 bases fit TRBD2. CDR1 SGHRS and CDR2 YFSETQ come from the germline V gene. The CDR3 spans 17 residues. The V and J ends lost 3 bases and 5 bases, in that order; junction bases with no gene match: 8. The CDR3 nucleotides are TGCGCCAGCAGCTCAACGAAAGGACTAGCGGGGACCGGGGAGCTGTTTTTT. It specifies CASSSTKGLAGTGELFF. Together with reference TRBV5-1 and TRBJ2-2, the CDR3 gives the full variable domain: KAGVTQTPRYLIKTRGQQVTLSCSPISGHRSVSWYQQTPGQGLQFLFEYFSETQRNKGNFPGRFSGRQFSNSRSEMNVSTLELGDSALYLCASSSTKGLAGTGELFFGEGSRLTVL.

This chain joins TRBV5-4 and TRBJ2-7; D perhaps matches TRBD1 (5 bases). Trimming removed 0 bases from V and 1 base from J, with 5 bases in between. Germline CDR1 reads SGHNT; CDR2 reads YYREEE (reference sequence). The CDR3 totals 13 residues. As DNA, the CDR3 is TGTGCCAGCAGCTTGGGACAGTCCTACGAGCAGTACTTC. Translating it yields CASSLGQSYEQYF.

The rearrangement links TRBV18 to TRBJ2-2; tentatively, D is TRBD1 (6 bases). CDR1 is KGHSH and CDR2 is LQKENI in the germline V gene. The CDR3 is 19 amino acids. Deletions cut 3 bases from V and 1 base from J, with 21 bases between. The CDR3 here is CASSPNPMTGIGNTGELFF. The CDR3 bases are TGTGCCAGCTCACCGAATCCGATGACAGGCATCGGGAACACCGGGGAGCTGTTTTTT.

The table lists this clone with a few counts. The genes are TRBV29-1 and TRBJ1-1; 7 bases align to TRBD1. Germline loops: CDR1 SQVTM, CDR2 ANQGSEA. This CDR3 is 13 amino acids long. With 5 bases clipped from V and 3 bases from J, the junction kept 6 bases outside the gene matches. The CDR3 DNA reads TGCAGCGTTAGGACAGGTTGGGACACTGAAGCTTTCTTT. It codes for CSVRTGWDTEAFF.

This chain uses TRBV5-5 with TRBJ2-4; 13 positions match TRBD2. The trim removed 0 bases at V and 9 bases at J, leaving 9 bases unmatched. The germline gives CDR1 SGHKS, CDR2 YYEKEE (reference sequence). There are 17 residues in the CDR3. The CDR3 spells CASSLDGTSGARTIQYF. CDR3 in DNA: TGTGCCAGCAGCTTGGACGGGACTAGCGGGGCCAGGACCATTCAGTACTTC.